This TCR beta chain stems from a study of blood T cell repertoires in COVID-19. Looking at the study overall: Material from acute and convalescent COVID-19 was sourced from the United States, Italy and Spain. PBMCs, B-cell-depleted T cells, or T cells provided the cDNA or gDNA that made up the material.

Deletions cut 7 bases from V and 5 bases from J, with 18 bases between. This CDR3 has 14 residues. CDR1 is SNHLY, CDR2 FYNNEI, per germline. Authors' data handling: Nucleated cell number was recorded as an estimate derived from reference gene primer amplification. The data were produced by immunoSEQ multiplex PCR, yet TCRdb's version contains in-frame clones alone and is incomplete. The D gene and trimming were derived from the DNA, and the V and J assignments and clone size from that table. This sample has tens of thousands of clones; 82% occur once, and the top ten carry 8.2%. This sequence joins TRBV2 and TRBJ2-7; D might be TRBD1 (5 bases). Specimen: peripheral blood. The receptor was derived from a woman older than 75 with acute or convalescent COVID-19. The CDR3 DNA sequence: TGTGCCAGCACCGAAAGGGGAAATAACCACGAGCAGTACTTC. Amino acids: CASTERGNNHEQYF.